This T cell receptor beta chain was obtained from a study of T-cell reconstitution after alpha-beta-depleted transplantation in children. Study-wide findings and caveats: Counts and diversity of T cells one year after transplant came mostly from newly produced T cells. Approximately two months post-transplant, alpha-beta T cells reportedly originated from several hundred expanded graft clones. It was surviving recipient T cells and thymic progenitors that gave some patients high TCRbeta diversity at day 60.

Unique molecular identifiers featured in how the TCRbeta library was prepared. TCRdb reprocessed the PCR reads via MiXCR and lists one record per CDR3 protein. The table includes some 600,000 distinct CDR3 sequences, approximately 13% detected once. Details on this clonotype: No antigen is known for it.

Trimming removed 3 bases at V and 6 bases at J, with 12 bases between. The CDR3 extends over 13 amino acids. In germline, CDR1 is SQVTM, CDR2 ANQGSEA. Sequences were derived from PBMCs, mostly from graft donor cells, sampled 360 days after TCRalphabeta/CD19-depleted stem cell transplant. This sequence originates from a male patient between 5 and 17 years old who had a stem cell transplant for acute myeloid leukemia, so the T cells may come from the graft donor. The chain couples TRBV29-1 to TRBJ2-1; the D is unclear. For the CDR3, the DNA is TGCAGCGTTGATCGAGGAAATGGCAATGAGCAGTTCTTC. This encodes CSVDRGNGNEQFF.